These T cell receptor beta chains were read from a single sample in a study of blood T cell repertoires in COVID-19. Using immunoSEQ multiplex PCR, the repertoire was profiled, and TCRdb retains in-frame clones only, with some absent. The sample carries around 190,000 clones, about four fifths recorded once. The specimen was peripheral blood. These receptors originate from an older woman with COVID-19, enrolled during active disease. CDR3s include the opening cysteine and the closing phenylalanine or tryptophan. Fields, in order: J gene, V gene, CDR3 protein.

TRBJ1-5,TRBV6-5,CASSPFGGAEQPQHF
TRBJ1-1,TRBV10-3,CAISDQGAGVTEAFF
TRBJ2-5,TRBV5-4,CASSPAGRTETQYF
TRBJ1-1,TRBV30,CAWTLLEGTEAFF
TRBJ1-3,TRBV6-1,CASSESSGGLMGTSGNTIYF
TRBJ2-7,TRBV7-2,CASSPQPGSYEQYF
TRBJ2-5,TRBV10-2,CASRPQLAGVVETQYF
TRBJ1-2,TRBV2,CASSDDWESPYGYTF
TRBJ1-1,TRBV18,CASSPPGVNTEAFF
TRBJ1-3,TRBV30,CAWSAYSGGNTIYF
TRBJ1-5,TRBV10-1,CASSEAYRPQHF
TRBJ1-2,TRBV9,CASSVGDGNYGYTF
TRBJ2-7,TRBV6-5,CASSQGLRFEQYF
TRBJ2-2,TRBV4-3,CASSQEIAGGTGELFF
TRBJ2-1,TRBV12-3/TRBV12-4,CASSRGGPEQFF
TRBJ1-3,TRBV9,CASSTRGGSSGNTIYF
TRBJ2-2,TRBV19,CASSMPGQGLWELFF
TRBJ2-3,TRBV19,CATNLAGVPTDTQYF
TRBJ2-1,TRBV3-1/TRBV3-2,CASSQDRRQEQFF
TRBJ2-2,TRBV7-2,CADAAREKNTGELFF
TRBJ1-3,TRBV3-1/TRBV3-2,CASSQRQAPSGNTIYF
TRBJ2-7,TRBV19,CASSAGTSGSSYEQYF
TRBJ2-7,TRBV5-1,CASSFGYEQYF
TRBJ2-3,TRBV29-1,CSIRTDRDTQYF
TRBJ2-7,TRBV19,CASSISLVSAYEQYF
TRBJ2-2,TRBV19,CASSIAAGTGVSGELFF
TRBJ2-5,TRBV29-1,CSVVLVSGETQYF
TRBJ2-1,TRBV4-3,CASSQELLAGENEQFF
TRBJ2-1,TRBV2,CASSVTSGYNEQFF
TRBJ1-5,TRBV7-2,CASSPIQGAGQPQHF
TRBJ2-7,TRBV6-6,CASSYEQSYEQYF
TRBJ2-7,TRBV28,CASSLFGDRVYEQYF
TRBJ1-1,TRBV2,CASSDSRYTEAFF
TRBJ2-3,TRBV5-4,CASSLAGGFTDTQYF
TRBJ2-2,TRBV4-3,CASSHTELGLAGTGTGELFF
TRBJ1-4,TRBV4-3,CASSQQYLTNEKLFF
TRBJ2-5,TRBV24-1,CATSDLGTGGETQYF
TRBJ2-3,TRBV5-1,CASGVTPPADTQYF
TRBJ2-7,TRBV28,CASNTGKYEQYF
TRBJ2-3,TRBV4-2,CASSQYTDTQYF
TRBJ2-1,TRBV10-1,CASSESLGPRYNEQFF
TRBJ2-1,TRBV9,CASSFSAGEGGYEQFF
TRBJ2-1,TRBV11-2,CASTPRPGNEQFF
TRBJ2-3,TRBV11-3,CASSLYGRPTDTQYF
TRBJ2-3,TRBV3-1/TRBV3-2,CATSGRADTQYF